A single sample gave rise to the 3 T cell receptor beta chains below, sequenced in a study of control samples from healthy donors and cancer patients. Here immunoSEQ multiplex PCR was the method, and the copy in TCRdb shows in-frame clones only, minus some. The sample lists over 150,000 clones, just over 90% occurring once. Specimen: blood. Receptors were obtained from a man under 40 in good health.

The CDR3 region is CASSYNPASGRNEQFF. The CDR3 region has the DNA TGTGCCAGCAGTTACAACCCGGCTAGCGGGAGGAATGAGCAGTTCTTC. The gene calls are TRBV6-6 and TRBJ2-1, with TRBD2 identical over 11 bases. This CDR3 has 16 amino acids. Losses at the gene ends were 2 bases for V and 7 bases for J; bases not matched to a gene: 7. Looked up from germline, CDR1 is MNHNY and CDR2 is SVGAGI (reference sequence).

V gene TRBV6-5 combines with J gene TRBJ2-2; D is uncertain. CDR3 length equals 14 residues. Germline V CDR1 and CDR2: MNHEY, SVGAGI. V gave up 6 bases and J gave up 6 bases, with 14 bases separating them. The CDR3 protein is CASREKPSAGELFF. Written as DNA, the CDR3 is TGTGCCAGCAGGGAGAAACCTTCGGCCGGGGAGCTGTTTTTT.

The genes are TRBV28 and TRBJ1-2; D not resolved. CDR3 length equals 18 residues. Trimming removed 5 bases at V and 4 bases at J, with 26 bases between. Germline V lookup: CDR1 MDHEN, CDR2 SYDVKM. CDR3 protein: CASSPRTADVTLGYGYTF. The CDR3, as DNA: TGTGCCAGCAGTCCCCGCACAGCGGATGTTACCCTCGGCTATGGCTACACCTTC.